One TCR beta chain is described in this entry. The CDR3 runs to 11 residues. The V gene's germline CDR1 is MGHDK and CDR2 SYGVNS. Trimming pared 7 bases from V and 7 bases from J, leaving 10 bases between. The record originates from a study of T-cell memory formation after mild COVID-19. Via MiXCR, TCRdb re-called the 5' RACE reads, giving one row per CDR3 protein. The data show approximately 500,000 distinct CDR3 sequences, approximately 23% seen once. The source of this sequence is an adult woman who had mild COVID-19 (a few samples of this study predate the infection). Cell type and time point are not known. The sample comprised PBMCs or a T cell subset sorted from them (not recorded which). The chain is built from TRBV25-1 and TRBJ2-5; D is uncertain. The CDR3 is CASTDRRTQYF. Written as DNA, the CDR3 is TGTGCCAGCACCGATAGGAGGACCCAGTACTTC.